This T cell receptor beta chain was sequenced during a study of T cell responses to AZD1222 COVID-19 vaccine. Findings and caveats of the study: Spike-specific TCR breadth rose after two AZD1222 doses, and depth rose as well. Among vaccine-associated CD4 TCRs, coverage spanned spike, with dominance at 160-218 and 743-854. Donors were chiefly white British, with a greater number of females, and clonal diversity was perhaps underestimated. No repertoire was sampled before or during the peak T cell response, only after it.

Profiling relied on immunoSEQ multiplex PCR, and the TCRdb table lists in-frame clones only, not all of them. This sample has about 130,000 clones; roughly 85% occur once, and the top ten carry around 7.9%. Per the germline V gene, CDR1 is SGHVS and CDR2 is FQNEAQ. Trimming removed 0 bases at V and 4 bases at J, with 16 bases between. The CDR3 is made up of 18 amino acids. A word on this clone: Its antigen is not identified.

This receptor was taken from an adult who received the MenACWY meningococcal vaccine as a control. The sequenced sample was peripheral blood, obtained 28 days after the second dose of the MenACWY control vaccine. The rearrangement uses TRBV7-8 and TRBJ2-6; D possibly corresponds to TRBD2 (6 bases). CDR3 residues: CASSLAGLAYSGANVLTF. The CDR3 coding sequence is TGTGCCAGCAGCTTAGCGGGACTGGCATACTCGGGGGCCAACGTCCTGACTTTC. The complete variable domain, with remaining parts taken from reference TRBV7-8 and TRBJ2-6, reads GAGVSQSPRYKVAKRGQDVALRCDPISGHVSLFWYQQALGQGPEFLTYFQNEAQLDKSGLPSDRFFAERPEGSVSTLKIQRTQQEDSAVYLCASSLAGLAYSGANVLTFGAGSRLTVL.